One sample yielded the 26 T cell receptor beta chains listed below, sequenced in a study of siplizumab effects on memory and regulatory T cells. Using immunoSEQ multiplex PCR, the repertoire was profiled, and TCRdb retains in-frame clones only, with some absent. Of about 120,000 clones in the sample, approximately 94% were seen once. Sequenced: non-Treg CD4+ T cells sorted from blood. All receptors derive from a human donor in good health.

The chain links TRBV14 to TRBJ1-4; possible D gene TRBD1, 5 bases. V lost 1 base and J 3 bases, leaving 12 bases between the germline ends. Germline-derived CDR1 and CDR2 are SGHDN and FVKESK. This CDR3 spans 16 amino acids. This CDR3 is CASSQVSGLANEKLFF. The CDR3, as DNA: TGTGCCAGCAGCCAAGTCTCAGGGCTCGCTAATGAAAAACTGTTTTTT.

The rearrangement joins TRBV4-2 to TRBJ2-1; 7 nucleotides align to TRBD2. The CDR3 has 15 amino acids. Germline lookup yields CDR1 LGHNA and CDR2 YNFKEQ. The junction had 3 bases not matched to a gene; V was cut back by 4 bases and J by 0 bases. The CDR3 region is CASSRLASSYNEQFF. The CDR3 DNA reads TGTGCCAGCAGCCGACTAGCAAGCTCCTACAATGAGCAGTTCTTC.

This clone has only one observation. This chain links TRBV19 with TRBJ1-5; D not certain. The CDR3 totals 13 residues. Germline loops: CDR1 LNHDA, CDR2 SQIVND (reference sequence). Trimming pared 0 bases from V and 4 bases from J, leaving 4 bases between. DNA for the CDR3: TGTGCCAGTAGTATAGAGCCGAATCAGCCCCAGCATTTT. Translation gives CASSIEPNQPQHF.

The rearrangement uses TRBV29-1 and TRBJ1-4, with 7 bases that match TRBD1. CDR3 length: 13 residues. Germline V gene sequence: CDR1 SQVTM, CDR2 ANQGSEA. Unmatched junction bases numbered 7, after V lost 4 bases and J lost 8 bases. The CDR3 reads CSVVETGREKLFF. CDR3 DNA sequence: TGCAGCGTTGTGGAGACAGGGAGAGAAAAACTGTTTTTT.

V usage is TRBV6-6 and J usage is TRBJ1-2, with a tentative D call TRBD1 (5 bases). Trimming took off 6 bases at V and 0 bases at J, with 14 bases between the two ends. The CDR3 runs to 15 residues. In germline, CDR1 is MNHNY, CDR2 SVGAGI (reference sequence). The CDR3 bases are TGTGCCAGCAGATCCCCGAGGGACGCTAACTATGGCTACACCTTC. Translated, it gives CASRSPRDANYGYTF.

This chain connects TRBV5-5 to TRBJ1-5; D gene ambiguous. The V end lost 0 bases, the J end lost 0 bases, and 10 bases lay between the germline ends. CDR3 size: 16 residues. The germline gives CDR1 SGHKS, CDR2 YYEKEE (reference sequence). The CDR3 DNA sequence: TGTGCCAGCAGCTTGGTGGCAGGCTATAGCAATCAGCCCCAGCATTTT. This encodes CASSLVAGYSNQPQHF.

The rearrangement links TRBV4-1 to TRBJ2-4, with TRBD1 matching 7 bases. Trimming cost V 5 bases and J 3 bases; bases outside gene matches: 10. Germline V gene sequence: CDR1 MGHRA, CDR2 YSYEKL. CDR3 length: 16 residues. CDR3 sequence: CASSDPTGTVKNIQYF. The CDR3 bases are TGCGCCAGCAGCGACCCTACCGGGACAGTCAAAAACATTCAGTACTTC.

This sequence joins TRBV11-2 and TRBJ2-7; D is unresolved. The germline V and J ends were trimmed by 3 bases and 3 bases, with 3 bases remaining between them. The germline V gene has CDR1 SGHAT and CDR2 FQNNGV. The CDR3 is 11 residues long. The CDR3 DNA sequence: TGTGCCAGCAGCTTCAGCTACGAGCAGTACTTC. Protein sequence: CASSFSYEQYF.

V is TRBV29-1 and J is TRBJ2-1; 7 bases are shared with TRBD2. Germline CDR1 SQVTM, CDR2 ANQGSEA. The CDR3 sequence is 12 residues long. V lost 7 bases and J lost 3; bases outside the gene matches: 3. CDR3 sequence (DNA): TGCAGCGGAACTAGCGACTACAATGAGCAGTTCTTC. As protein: CSGTSDYNEQFF.

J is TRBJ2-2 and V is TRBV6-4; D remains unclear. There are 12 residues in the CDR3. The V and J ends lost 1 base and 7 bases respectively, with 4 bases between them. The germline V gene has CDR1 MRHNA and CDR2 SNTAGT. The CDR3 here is CASSDWDGELFF. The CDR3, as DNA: TGTGCCAGCAGTGACTGGGACGGGGAGCTGTTTTTT.

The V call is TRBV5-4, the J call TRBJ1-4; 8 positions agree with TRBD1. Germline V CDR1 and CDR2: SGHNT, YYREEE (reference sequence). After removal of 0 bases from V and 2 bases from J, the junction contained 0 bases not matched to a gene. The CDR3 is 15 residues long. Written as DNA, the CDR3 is TGTGCCAGCAGCTTGGGACAGGGGACTAATGAAAAACTGTTTTTT. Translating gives CASSLGQGTNEKLFF.

The CDR3 region is CAISDAESTEAFF. Written as DNA, the CDR3 is TGTGCCATCAGTGACGCCGAGAGCACTGAAGCTTTCTTT. This sequence joins TRBV10-3 and TRBJ1-1; D unclear. CDR1 and CDR2 (germline): ENHRY, SYGVKD. The CDR3 length is 13 residues. Trimming stripped 3 bases from V and 4 bases from J, with 9 bases between.

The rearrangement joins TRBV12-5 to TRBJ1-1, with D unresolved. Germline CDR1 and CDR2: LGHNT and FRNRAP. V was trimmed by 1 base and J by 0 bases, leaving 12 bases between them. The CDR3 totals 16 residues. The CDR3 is CASGLAVGFMNTEAFF. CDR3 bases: TGTGCTAGTGGTTTGGCGGTAGGTTTCATGAACACTGAAGCTTTCTTT.

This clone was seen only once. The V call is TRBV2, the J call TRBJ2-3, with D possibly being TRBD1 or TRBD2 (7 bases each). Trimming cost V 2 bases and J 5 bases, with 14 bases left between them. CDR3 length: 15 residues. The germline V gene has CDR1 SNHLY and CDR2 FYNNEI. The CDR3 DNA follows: TGTGCCAGCAGTGAACGGGGGGACAGACGAGATACGCAGTATTTT. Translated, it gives CASSERGDRRDTQYF.

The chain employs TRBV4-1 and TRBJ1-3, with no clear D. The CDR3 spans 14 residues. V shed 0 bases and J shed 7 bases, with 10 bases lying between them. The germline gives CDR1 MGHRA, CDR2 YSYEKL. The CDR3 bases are TGCGCCAGCAGCCAAGAGATCTTATCCAACACCATATATTTT. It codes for CASSQEILSNTIYF.

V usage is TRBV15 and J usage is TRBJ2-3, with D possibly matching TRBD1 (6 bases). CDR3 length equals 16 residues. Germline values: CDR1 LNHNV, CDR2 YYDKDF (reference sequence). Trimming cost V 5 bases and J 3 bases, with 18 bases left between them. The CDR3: CATSAQGHRGTDTQYF. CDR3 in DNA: TGTGCCACCAGCGCCCAGGGACATCGAGGGACAGATACGCAGTATTTT.

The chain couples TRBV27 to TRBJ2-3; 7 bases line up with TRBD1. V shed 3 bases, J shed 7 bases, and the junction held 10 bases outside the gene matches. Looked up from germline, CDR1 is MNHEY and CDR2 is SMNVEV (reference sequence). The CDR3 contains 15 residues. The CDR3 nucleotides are TGTGCCAGCAGTTTCTACCAGACAGGGCGGTATACGCAGTATTTT. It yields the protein CASSFYQTGRYTQYF.

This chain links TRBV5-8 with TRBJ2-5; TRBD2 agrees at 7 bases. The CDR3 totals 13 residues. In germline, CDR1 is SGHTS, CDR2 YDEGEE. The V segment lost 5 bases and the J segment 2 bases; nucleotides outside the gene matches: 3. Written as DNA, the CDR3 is TGTGCCAGCAGGCTAGCGGCACAAGAGACCCAGTACTTC. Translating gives CASRLAAQETQYF.

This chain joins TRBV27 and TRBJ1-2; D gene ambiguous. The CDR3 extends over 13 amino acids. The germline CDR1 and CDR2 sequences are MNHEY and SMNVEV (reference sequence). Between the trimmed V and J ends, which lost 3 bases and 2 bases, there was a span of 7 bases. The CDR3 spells CASSLTKNYGYTF. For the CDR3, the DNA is TGTGCCAGCAGTTTGACAAAAAACTATGGCTACACCTTC.

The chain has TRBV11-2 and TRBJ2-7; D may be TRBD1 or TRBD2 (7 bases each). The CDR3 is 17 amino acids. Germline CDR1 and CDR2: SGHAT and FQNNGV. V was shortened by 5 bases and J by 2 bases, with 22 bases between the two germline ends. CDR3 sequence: CASSRGGGRRGPYEQYF. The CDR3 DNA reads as TGTGCCAGCAGCCGGGGCGGGGGCCGGAGGGGGCCCTACGAGCAGTACTTC.

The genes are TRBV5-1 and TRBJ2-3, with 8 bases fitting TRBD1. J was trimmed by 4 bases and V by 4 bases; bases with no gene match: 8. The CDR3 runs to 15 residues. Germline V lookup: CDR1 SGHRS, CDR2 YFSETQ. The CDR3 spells CASSRTGYGADTQYF. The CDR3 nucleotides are TGCGCCAGCAGCCGGACAGGGTACGGGGCAGATACGCAGTATTTT.

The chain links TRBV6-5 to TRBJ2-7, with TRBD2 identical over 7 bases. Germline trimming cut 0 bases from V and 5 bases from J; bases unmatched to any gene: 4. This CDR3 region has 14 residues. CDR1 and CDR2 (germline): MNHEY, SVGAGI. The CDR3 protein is CASSYSGGSHEQYF. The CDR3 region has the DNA TGTGCCAGCAGTTACTCGGGAGGGTCCCACGAGCAGTACTTC.

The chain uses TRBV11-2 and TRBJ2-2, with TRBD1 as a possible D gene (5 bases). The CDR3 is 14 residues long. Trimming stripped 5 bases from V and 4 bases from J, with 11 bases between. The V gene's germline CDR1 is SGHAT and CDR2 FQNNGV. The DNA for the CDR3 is TGTGCCAGCAGCCCGCAGGGTGCCACCGGGGAGCTGTTTTTT. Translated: CASSPQGATGELFF.

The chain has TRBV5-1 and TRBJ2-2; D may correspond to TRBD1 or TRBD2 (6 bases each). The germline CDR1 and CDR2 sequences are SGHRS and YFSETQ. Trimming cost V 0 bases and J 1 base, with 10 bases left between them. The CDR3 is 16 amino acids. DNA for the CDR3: TGCGCCAGCAGCTTGGAAGGGGGGCTGAACACCGGGGAGCTGTTTTTT. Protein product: CASSLEGGLNTGELFF.

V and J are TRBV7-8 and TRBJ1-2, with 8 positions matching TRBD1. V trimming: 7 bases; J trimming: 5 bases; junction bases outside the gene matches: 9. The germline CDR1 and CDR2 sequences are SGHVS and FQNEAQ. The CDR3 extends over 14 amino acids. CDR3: CASTPAGGYYGYTF. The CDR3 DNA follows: TGTGCCAGCACCCCTGCAGGGGGCTATTATGGCTACACCTTC.

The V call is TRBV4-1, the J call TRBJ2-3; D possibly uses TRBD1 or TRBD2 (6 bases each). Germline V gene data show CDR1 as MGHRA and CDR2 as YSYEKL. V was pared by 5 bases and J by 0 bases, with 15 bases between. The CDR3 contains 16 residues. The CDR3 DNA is TGCGCCAGCAGCGTAACGGGGGCGGTGAGCACAGATACGCAGTATTTT. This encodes CASSVTGAVSTDTQYF.